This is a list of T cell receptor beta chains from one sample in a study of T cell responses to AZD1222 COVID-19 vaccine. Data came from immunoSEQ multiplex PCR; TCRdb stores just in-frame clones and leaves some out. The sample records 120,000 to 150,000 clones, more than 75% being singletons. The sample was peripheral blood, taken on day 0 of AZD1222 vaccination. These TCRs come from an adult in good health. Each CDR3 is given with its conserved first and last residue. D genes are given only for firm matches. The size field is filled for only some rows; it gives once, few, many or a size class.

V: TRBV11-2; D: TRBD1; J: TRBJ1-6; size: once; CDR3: CASSLVGRQGASPLHF; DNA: TGTGCCAGCAGCTTAGTTGGGCGACAGGGAGCGTCACCCCTCCACTTT
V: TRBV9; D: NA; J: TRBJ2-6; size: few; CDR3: CASSHLGRGGANVLTF; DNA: TGTGCCAGCAGCCACCTAGGGAGAGGTGGGGCCAACGTCCTGACTTTC
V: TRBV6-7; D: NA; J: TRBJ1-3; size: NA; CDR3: CASSPGTISGNTIYF; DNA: TGTGCCAGCAGTCCTGGGACCATCTCTGGAAACACCATATATTTT
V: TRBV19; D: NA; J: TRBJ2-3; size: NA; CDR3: CARRQTAAFSTDTQYF; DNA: TGTGCCCGCCGGCAAACAGCAGCTTTTAGCACAGATACGCAGTATTTT
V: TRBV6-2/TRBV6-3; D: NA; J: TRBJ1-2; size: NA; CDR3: CASSYDYGYTF; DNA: TGTGCCAGCAGTTACGACTATGGCTACACCTTC
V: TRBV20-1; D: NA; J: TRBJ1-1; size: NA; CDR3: CSASEGQGGTEAFF; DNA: TGCAGTGCCAGTGAGGGGCAGGGAGGGACTGAAGCTTTCTTT
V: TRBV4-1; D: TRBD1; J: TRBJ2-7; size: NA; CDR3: CASSQGVLYEQYF; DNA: TGCGCCAGTTCGCAGGGGGTACTTTACGAGCAGTACTTC
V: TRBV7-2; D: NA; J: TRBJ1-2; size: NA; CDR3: CASSSSGAYYGYTF; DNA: TGTGCCAGCAGCTCGTCAGGGGCTTACTATGGCTACACCTTC
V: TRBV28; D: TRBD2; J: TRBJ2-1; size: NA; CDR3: CASEKGFAGGWAYNEQFF; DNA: TGTGCCAGCGAAAAGGGGTTCGCGGGAGGGTGGGCCTACAATGAGCAGTTCTTC
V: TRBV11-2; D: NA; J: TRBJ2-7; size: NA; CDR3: CASSPHYEQYF; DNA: TGTGCCAGCAGCCCACATTACGAGCAGTACTTC
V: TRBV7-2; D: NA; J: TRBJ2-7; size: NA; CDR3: CASSLWVAVTYEQYF; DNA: TGTGCCAGCAGCTTATGGGTAGCGGTAACCTACGAGCAGTACTTC
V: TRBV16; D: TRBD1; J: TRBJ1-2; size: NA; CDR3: CASSQSREGAYGYTF; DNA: TGTGCCAGCAGCCAGAGCAGGGAGGGGGCTTATGGCTACACCTTC
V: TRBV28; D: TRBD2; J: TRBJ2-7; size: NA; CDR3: CASSHQSSGRALSYEQYF; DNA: TGTGCCAGCAGTCATCAGTCTAGCGGGAGGGCCCTGTCCTACGAGCAGTACTTC
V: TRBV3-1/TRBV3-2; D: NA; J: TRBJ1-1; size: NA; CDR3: CASRNGVNTEAFF; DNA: TGTGCCAGCAGGAACGGAGTGAACACTGAAGCTTTCTTT
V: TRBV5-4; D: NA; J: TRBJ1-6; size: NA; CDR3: CASSYPDYNSPLHF; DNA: TGTGCCAGCAGCTACCCAGACTATAATTCACCCCTCCACTTT
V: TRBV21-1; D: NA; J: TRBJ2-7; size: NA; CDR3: CAAGNYEQYF; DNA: TGTGCCGCAGGGAATTACGAGCAGTACTTC
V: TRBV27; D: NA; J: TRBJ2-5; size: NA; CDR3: CASKPRRTSGGQETQYF; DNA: TGTGCCAGCAAGCCCAGAAGGACGTCAGGTGGCCAAGAGACCCAGTACTTC
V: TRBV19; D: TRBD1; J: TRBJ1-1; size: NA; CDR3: CASSIAGTGGTEAFF; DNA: TGTGCCAGTAGTATAGCCGGGACAGGTGGAACTGAAGCTTTCTTT
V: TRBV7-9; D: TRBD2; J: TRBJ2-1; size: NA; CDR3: CASSSGLAGVNEQFF; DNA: TGTGCCAGCAGCTCGGGACTAGCGGGAGTCAATGAGCAGTTCTTC
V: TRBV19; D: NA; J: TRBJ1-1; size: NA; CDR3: CASRTPGEGNTEAFF; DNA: TGTGCCAGTAGAACCCCGGGAGAGGGGAACACTGAAGCTTTCTTT
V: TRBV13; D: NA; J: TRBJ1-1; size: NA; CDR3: CASSPYHDRPEAFF; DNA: TGTGCCAGCAGCCCATATCACGACAGGCCTGAAGCTTTCTTT
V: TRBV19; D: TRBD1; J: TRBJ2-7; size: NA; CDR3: CASSFRDSPYEQYF; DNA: TGTGCCAGTTCTTTCCGGGACAGCCCCTACGAGCAGTACTTC
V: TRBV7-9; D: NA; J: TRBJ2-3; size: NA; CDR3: CASKGSDTQYF; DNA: TGTGCCAGTAAGGGGAGCGATACGCAGTATTTT
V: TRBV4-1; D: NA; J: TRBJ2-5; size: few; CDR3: CASSQGTFQETQYF; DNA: TGCGCCAGCAGCCAAGGGACATTCCAAGAGACCCAGTACTTC
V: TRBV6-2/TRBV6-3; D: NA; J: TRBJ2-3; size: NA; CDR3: CASSSGVHYTDTQYF; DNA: TGTGCCAGCAGTAGCGGTGTACACTACACAGATACGCAGTATTTT
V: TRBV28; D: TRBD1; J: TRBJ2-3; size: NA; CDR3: CASSPGTATDTQYF; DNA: TGTGCCAGCAGTCCCGGGACAGCCACAGATACGCAGTATTTT
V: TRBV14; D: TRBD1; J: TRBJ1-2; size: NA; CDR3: CASSPRPGQVGDYGYTF; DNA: TGTGCCAGCAGCCCCAGGCCGGGACAGGTGGGGGATTATGGCTACACCTTC
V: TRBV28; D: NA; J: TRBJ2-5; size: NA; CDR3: CASSLVPPGDLQETQYF; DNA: TGTGCCAGCAGTTTAGTTCCCCCGGGGGACCTCCAAGAGACCCAGTACTTC
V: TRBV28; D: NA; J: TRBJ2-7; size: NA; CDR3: CASSLRGGDEQYF; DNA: TGTGCCAGCAGTTTAAGGGGAGGCGACGAGCAGTACTTC
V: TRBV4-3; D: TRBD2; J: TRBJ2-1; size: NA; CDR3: CASSPGLGPLDEQFF; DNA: TGCGCCAGCAGCCCGGGACTAGGCCCCTTGGATGAGCAGTTCTTC
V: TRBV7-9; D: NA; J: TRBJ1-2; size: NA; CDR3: CASSSRDWLAGYTF; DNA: TGTGCCAGCAGCTCCCGAGACTGGTTGGCCGGCTACACCTTC
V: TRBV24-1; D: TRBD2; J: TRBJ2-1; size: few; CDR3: CATSGAGGQDEQFF; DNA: TGTGCCACCAGTGGCGCGGGAGGGCAGGATGAGCAGTTCTTC
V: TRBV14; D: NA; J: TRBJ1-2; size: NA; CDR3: CASSQGARAYGYTF; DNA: TGTGCCAGCAGCCAAGGGGCACGAGCCTATGGCTACACCTTC
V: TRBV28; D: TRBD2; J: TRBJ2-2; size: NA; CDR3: CASSFRPLAGDANTGELFF; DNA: TGTGCCAGCAGTTTTAGGCCACTAGCGGGAGACGCGAACACCGGGGAGCTGTTTTTT
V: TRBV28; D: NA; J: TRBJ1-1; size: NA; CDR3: CASSETFNTEAFF; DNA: TGTGCCAGCAGCGAGACATTTAACACTGAAGCTTTCTTT
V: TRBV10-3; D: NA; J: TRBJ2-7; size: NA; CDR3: CAISDPPPGISHASYYEQYF; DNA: TGTGCCATCAGTGATCCCCCCCCGGGAATCTCCCACGCATCCTACTACGAGCAGTACTTC
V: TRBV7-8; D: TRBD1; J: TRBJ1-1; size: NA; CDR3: CASSLADRLAGTEAFF; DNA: TGTGCCAGCAGCTTAGCGGACAGGCTAGCGGGCACTGAAGCTTTCTTT
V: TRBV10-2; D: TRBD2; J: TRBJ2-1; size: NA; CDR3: CASISGSSYNEQFF; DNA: TGCGCCAGCATCAGCGGGAGCTCCTACAATGAGCAGTTCTTC
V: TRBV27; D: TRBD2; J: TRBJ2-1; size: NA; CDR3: CASSLRTSGRVGHNEQFF; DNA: TGTGCCAGCAGTTTACGGACTAGCGGGAGGGTTGGCCACAATGAGCAGTTCTTC
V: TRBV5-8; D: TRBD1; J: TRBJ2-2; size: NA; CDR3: CASSSGTGVTGELFF; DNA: TGTGCCAGCAGTTCCGGGACAGGGGTTACCGGGGAGCTGTTTTTT
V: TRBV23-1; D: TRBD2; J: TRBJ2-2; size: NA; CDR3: CASSQSRFTSGRCTGELFF; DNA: TGCGCCAGCAGTCAATCCCGGTTCACTAGCGGGAGGTGCACCGGGGAGCTGTTTTTT
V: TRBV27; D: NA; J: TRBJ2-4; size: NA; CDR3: CASSFGKDGTIQYF; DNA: TGTGCCAGCAGTTTCGGCAAAGACGGTACCATTCAGTACTTC
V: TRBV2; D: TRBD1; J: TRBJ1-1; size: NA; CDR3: CASSKGQGDTEAFF; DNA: TGTGCCAGCAGCAAAGGACAGGGAGACACTGAAGCTTTCTTT
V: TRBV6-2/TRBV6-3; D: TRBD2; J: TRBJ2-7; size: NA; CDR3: CASSYQTSGIDYEQYF; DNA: TGTGCCAGCAGTTACCAGACTAGCGGGATCGACTACGAGCAGTACTTC
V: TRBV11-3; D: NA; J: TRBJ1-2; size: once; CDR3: CASSLDLGGLYYGYTF; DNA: TGTGCCAGCAGCTTAGACCTAGGGGGGCTTTACTATGGCTACACCTTC
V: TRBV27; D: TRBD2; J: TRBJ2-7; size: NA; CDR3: CASGWASGIAEQYF; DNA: TGTGCCAGCGGCTGGGCTAGCGGGATAGCCGAGCAGTACTTC